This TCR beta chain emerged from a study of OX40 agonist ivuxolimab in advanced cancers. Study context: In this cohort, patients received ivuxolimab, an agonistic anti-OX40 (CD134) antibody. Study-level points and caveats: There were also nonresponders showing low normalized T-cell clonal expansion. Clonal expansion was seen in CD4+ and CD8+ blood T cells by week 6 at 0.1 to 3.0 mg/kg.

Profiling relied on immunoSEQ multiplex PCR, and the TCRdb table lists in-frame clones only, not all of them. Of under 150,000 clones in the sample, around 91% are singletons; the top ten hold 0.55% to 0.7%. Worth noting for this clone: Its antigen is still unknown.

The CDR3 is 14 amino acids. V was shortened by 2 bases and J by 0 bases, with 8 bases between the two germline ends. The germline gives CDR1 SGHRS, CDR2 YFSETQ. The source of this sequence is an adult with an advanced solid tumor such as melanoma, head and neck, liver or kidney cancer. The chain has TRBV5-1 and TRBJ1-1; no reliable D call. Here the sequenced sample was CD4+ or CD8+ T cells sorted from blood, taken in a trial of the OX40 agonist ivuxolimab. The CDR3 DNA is TGCGCCAGCAGCTTTTCAGCAATGAACACTGAAGCTTTCTTT. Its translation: CASSFSAMNTEAFF.